This record covers a single TCR beta chain. This clonotype was found many times. Its antigen is unknown. No much larger clone is present one base from it, and per-base qualities are unavailable. Whole blood was used without fractionating the cells, so the repertoire represented all peripheral T cells without sorting. Ten uninfected healthy donors were sampled as controls, and four of these ten donors were sampled twice roughly 14 weeks apart. For RNA extraction, around 2.5 ml of peripheral blood was drawn into Tempus tubes. The TURBO-DNase kit was used to remove leftover genomic DNA, and GLOBINclear was used to deplete globin mRNA. 500 ng RNA was reverse transcribed with SuperScript III using primers against the alpha and beta constant regions. Separate libraries for the alpha and beta chains were generated through chain-specific third strand synthesis that incorporated multiplexing indices. In the protocol, all rearrangements within a chain were amplified with a single primer pair so that primer bias was avoided, and molecular barcodes were added to each cDNA molecule. Purified cDNA was ligated with T4 RNA Ligase 1 onto a 5' RACE adapter bearing a random hexamer and the SP2 sequencing primer site. Second strand synthesis was performed with Phusion polymerase and primed from the SP2 site, and slow temperature ramps were applied to favor optimal annealing. The 12-nucleotide barcode on each molecule comprised two random hexamer sequences, both introduced before amplification and concatenated. A brief initial PCR introduced P5 and P7 adapter elements together with a second index, and a roughly 25-cycle amplification PCR using P5s and P7 primers was subsequently performed. Libraries received 27 PCR cycles in total, were quantified on a Qubit, sized on a Bioanalyzer, and diluted to around 4 nM. Sequencing of the normalized libraries was done on an Illumina MiSeq using 2 x 250 paired-end kits. Reverse transcription reactions underwent purification over MinElute columns, with elution into around 10 ul Tris-Cl. The adapter ligations were run for roughly 25 hours at 16 degrees C, and AMPure XP beads at a 1:1 ratio were afterwards used to clean them. From the authors' description of their analysis: Demultiplexed FASTQ files were processed with a modified Decombinator by which V, J, insert and barcode information was output. Any sequence that shared a barcode yet differed from the dominant sequence was discarded as an error, and the number of original cDNA molecules was estimated by counting barcodes clustered at Levenshtein distance 3. The R packages ineq, vegan, igraph and RCytoscape were used for downstream analyses, with IMGT nomenclature and CDR3 definitions applied. To avoid skew from clonal expansion, each TCR was counted once, and V gene usage was computed over distinct sequences. Within a donor, similarity networks joined unique CDR3 amino acid sequences in every case where two of them were separated by a single Levenshtein edit. The authors compiled published HIV-specific CDR3s (over 90 alpha, just over 700 beta) and CMV-specific CDR3s (around 14 alpha, about 250 beta) and searched for them in the repertoires. Random subsampling to size-matched repertoires showed patients' decreased diversity was not caused by their lower sequence numbers. In TCRdb, the public reads were trimmed at Q25 with fastp and aligned with MiXCR, with productive beta chains retained. Each entry is one CDR3 protein sequence, shown with its most common DNA and genes. In this record, the V and J calls reflect TCRdb's handling and not the investigators' own analysis. Within this sample are 10,000 to 15,000 distinct CDR3 sequences, with less than 6.5% of them counted one time only. The ten largest make up about 3% of the sample.

In the germline V gene, CDR1 corresponds to KGHSH and CDR2 to LQKENI. The V end loses 3 bases and the J end loses 1 base, and a stretch of 9 bases separates them. The CDR3 has 14 amino acids, counting the end cysteine and phenylalanine. This entry keeps only the CDR3 DNA: 42 bases, framed from base 1. This sample is drawn from a study of HIV-infected patients and healthy controls (dated by TCRdb to 2013 to 2014). Regarding the complete study: The study tested whether deep TCR repertoire sequencing of HIV patients' small blood samples could capture immune perturbation and reconstitution.

What the study reported, not specific to this receptor: Compared with untreated HIV+ repertoires, healthy control repertoires had roughly threefold more distinct CDR3s and higher Shannon diversity. In the study, no determination of donor HLA types was made. By Jaccard index and by the count of highly shared sequences, healthy controls shared more CDR3s between individuals than HIV+ patients did. A major limit on how widely the findings apply, in the view of the authors, was that only sixteen HIV-infected individuals were processed. The pairing of alpha and beta chains was not determined in the samples. Alpha-chain CDR3s from MAIT cells occurred at high frequency in healthy controls but were severely depleted in HIV+ repertoires. Slight age and sex profile differences between the study cohorts did not explain the observed diversity differences. Most CMV-associated CDR3s became more frequent during therapy, although their change was not significant, whereas HIV-associated CDR3s showed a significant decrease in frequency. Size-matched repertoire data did not replicate the apparent post-therapy recovery of the Gini index in HIV-infected patients. Significantly higher mean Gini indices were seen in HIV-infected repertoires than in controls, possibly reflecting oligoclonality. Unequal numbers of distinct sequences between patients and controls complicated comparisons, and size-matching overweighted rare events from HIV-infected data. Compared with controls, HIV-infected patients showed significantly different mean usage of eight alpha and eight beta V genes. The use of whole blood limited sequencing depth and precluded separation of the dynamics of distinct T-cell subpopulations.

Sequenced material: blood. The chain uses TRBV18 and TRBJ1-1; TRBD1 is perhaps the D gene, given 5 matching bases. The sequence derives from an adult in good health. The DNA sequence reads TGTGCCAGCTCACCGGAGGGGACGAACACTGAAGCTTTCTTT. This sequence encodes CASSPEGTNTEAFF. With the portions outside the CDR3 filled from the reference TRBV18 and TRBJ1-1 genes, the complete variable region becomes NAGVMQNPRHLVRRRGQEARLRCSPMKGHSHVYWYRQLPEEGLKFMVYLQKENIIDESGMPKERFSAEFPKEGPSILRIQQVVRGDSAAYFCASSPEGTNTEAFFGQGTRLTVV.